This T cell receptor beta chain was sequenced in a study of blood T cell repertoires in COVID-19. Turning to the study itself: The samples span acute and convalescent COVID-19 from the United States, Italy and Spain. Nucleic acid was either cDNA or gDNA, and it came from T cells, B-cell-depleted T cells, or PBMCs.

In the original analysis: Reference gene primer amplification gave estimated nucleated cell counts. Generated by immunoSEQ multiplex PCR, the TCRdb table keeps only in-frame clones and is missing some. Clone size and the V and J calls come from that table; the DNA yielded D and trimming. The sample lists around 67,000 clones; about 83% were seen once. Material for sequencing was peripheral blood. The clonotype comes from a man between 65 and 85 years old with acute or convalescent COVID-19.

CDR3 sequence: CASRPEGGGSYNEQFF. CDR3 bases: TGTGCCAGCAGGCCGGAGGGAGGCGGTTCCTACAATGAGCAGTTCTTC. The chain has TRBV5-8 and TRBJ2-1; TRBD2 is a possible D gene (6 bases). This CDR3 spans 16 amino acids. CDR1 is SGHTS and CDR2 is YDEGEE in the germline V gene. Trimming took 5 bases from V and 1 from J, leaving 16 bases between them. The full variable domain, its missing parts supplied by reference TRBV5-8 and TRBJ2-1, is EAGVTQSPTHLIKTRGQQATLRCSPISGHTSVYWYQQALGLGLQFLLWYDEGEERNRGNFPPRFSGRQFPNYSSELNVNALELEDSALYLCASRPEGGGSYNEQFFGPGTRLTVL.